Below are 20 T cell receptor beta chains sequenced from a single sample in a study of blood T cell repertoires in COVID-19. TCRdb keeps only in-frame clones here, not all; method: immunoSEQ multiplex PCR. The repertoire holds a few hundred thousand clones, with roughly 90% as singletons. The sample was peripheral blood. The origin of the receptors is a young man with COVID-19, enrolled during active disease.

The chain recombines TRBV30 with TRBJ2-1; D uncertain. Germline CDR1 and CDR2: GTSNPN and SVGIG (reference sequence). The ends were cut back, 5 bases at V and 8 bases at J, with 16 bases in the middle. CDR3 size: 13 residues. Here the CDR3 reads CAWGMARLDEQFF. The CDR3 DNA reads TGTGCCTGGGGCATGGCTCGTTTGGATGAGCAGTTCTTC.

The gene calls are TRBV14 and TRBJ2-1, with a tentative D call TRBD2 (5 bases). CDR3 length equals 14 residues. CDR1 is SGHDN, CDR2 FVKESK, per germline. V was cut by 4 bases and J by 7 bases, with 14 bases left in between. The CDR3 DNA reads as TGTGCCAGCAGCCCACAACTAGTGATGAATGAGCAGTTCTTC. As protein: CASSPQLVMNEQFF.

The chain carries TRBV2 and TRBJ2-3, with 8 nucleotides matching TRBD1. This CDR3 spans 15 amino acids. The ends lost 4 bases at V and 4 bases at J; junction bases unmatched: 7. The germline V gene encodes CDR1 SNHLY and CDR2 FYNNEI. The DNA for the CDR3 is TGTGCCAGCAGTGCAGAGGGACAGGTCGCAGATACGCAGTATTTT. Its translation: CASSAEGQVADTQYF.

The chain couples TRBV11-3 to TRBJ2-1, with TRBD2 matching 7 bases. CDR3 length equals 12 residues. V dropped 5 bases and J dropped 12; count of bases not matched to a gene: 7. Germline CDR1 SGHNT, CDR2 YENEEA. The DNA for the CDR3 is TGTGCCAGCAGCCCTCGCGGGGGACGGCAGTTCTTC. This codes for CASSPRGGRQFF.

This clone was counted a few times. V usage is TRBV2 and J usage is TRBJ2-1; 7 positions match TRBD1. The CDR3 loop spans 14 amino acids. With V trimmed by 8 bases and J by 3 bases, 7 bases remained unmatched. In germline, CDR1 is SNHLY, CDR2 FYNNEI. The CDR3 loop reads CASATGVLYNEQFF. CDR3 DNA: TGTGCCAGCGCCACAGGGGTACTCTACAATGAGCAGTTCTTC.

A few counts support this clone. The chain couples TRBV2 to TRBJ1-2, with a tentative D call TRBD1 (6 bases). Germline V gene lookup returns CDR1 SNHLY and CDR2 FYNNEI. Trimming removed 4 bases from V and 0 bases from J, with 9 bases in between. CDR3 length: 14 residues. CDR3 region: CASSAGQTNYGYTF. The CDR3 nucleotides read TGTGCCAGCAGTGCCGGACAGACTAACTATGGCTACACCTTC.

This clone was seen once. The chain carries TRBV6-5 and TRBJ1-1; D not resolved. The CDR3 covers 13 residues. With 5 bases removed from V and 3 bases from J, the gap between germline ends came to 10 bases. From germline, CDR1 is MNHEY and CDR2 SVGAGI. CDR3 sequence (DNA): TGTGCCAGCAGTCTACGGGTTGACACTGAAGCTTTCTTT. Its translation: CASSLRVDTEAFF.

This chain joins TRBV5-4 and TRBJ2-7; D is perhaps TRBD2 (5 bases). V was trimmed by 0 bases and J by 5 bases, leaving 9 bases between them. Germline V gene data show CDR1 as SGHNT and CDR2 as YYREEE (reference sequence). This CDR3 has 13 amino acids. The CDR3 nucleotides are TGTGCCAGCAGCTTGGCGTCCGGGGACGAGCAGTACTTC. Amino acid sequence: CASSLASGDEQYF.

This rearrangement joins TRBV30 to TRBJ2-3, with a tentative D call TRBD2 (6 bases). The CDR3 is 13 amino acids. CDR1 and CDR2 from the germline V gene are GTSNPN and SVGIG (reference sequence). V was shortened by 5 bases and J by 0 bases, with 9 bases between the two germline ends. CDR3 nucleotides: TGTGCCTGGGTGGCGGGGAGCACAGATACGCAGTATTTT. It specifies CAWVAGSTDTQYF.

The chain combines TRBV7-2 with TRBJ2-6; the D gene is possibly TRBD2 (5 bases). V was pared by 2 bases and J by 3 bases, with 8 bases between. Germline V CDR1 and CDR2: SGHTA, FQGNSA. This CDR3 is 15 amino acids long. The DNA of the CDR3 is TGTGCCAGCAGCTTAAAAGGGAGTGGGGCCAACGTCCTGACTTTC. As protein: CASSLKGSGANVLTF.

The chain is built from TRBV6-1 and TRBJ2-7; D perhaps matches TRBD1 (6 bases). The CDR3 sequence is 14 residues long. Germline lookup yields CDR1 MNHNS and CDR2 SASEGT. Trimming shortened V by 3 bases and J by 4 bases, and 13 bases separated the two germline ends. The CDR3 DNA reads TGTGCCAGCAGTGAGTCGGACAGTTTTTACGAGCAGTACTTC. Protein: CASSESDSFYEQYF.

The chain couples TRBV6-1 to TRBJ2-1, with 9 bases matching TRBD2. V shed 2 bases and J 7 bases; nucleotides not matched to a gene: 6. From germline, CDR1 is MNHNS and CDR2 SASEGT. The CDR3 runs to 15 residues. The CDR3 sequence: CASSEMAGGENEQFF. The CDR3 DNA sequence: TGTGCCAGCAGTGAAATGGCGGGAGGGGAGAATGAGCAGTTCTTC.

The chain is built from TRBV7-9 and TRBJ2-3; maybe TRBD1 (8 bases). Germline CDR1 SEHNR, CDR2 FQNEAQ (reference sequence). CDR3 length: 15 residues. V lost 5 bases, J lost 3 bases, and 15 bases lay in between. The CDR3 spells CASSPDRGGTDTQYF. CDR3 nucleotide sequence: TGTGCCAGCAGCCCTGACAGGGGAGGGACAGATACGCAGTATTTT.

The DNA for the CDR3 is TGTGCCAGCTCACCGCCGGGACAGGGATCGAGGGAGCAGTACTTC. Translating it yields CASSPPGQGSREQYF. The rearrangement uses TRBV18 and TRBJ2-7; 9 bases match TRBD1. This CDR3 has 15 residues. V lost 3 bases and J lost 7; bases outside the gene matches: 10. Germline V gene sequence: CDR1 KGHSH, CDR2 LQKENI.

The chain recombines TRBV7-3 with TRBJ1-1; D is ambiguous. V dropped 2 bases and J dropped 5 bases, with 12 bases sitting between them. CDR1 SGHTA and CDR2 FQGTGA come from the germline V gene. The CDR3 totals 14 residues. The CDR3 DNA reads TGTGCCAGCAGCTTAGAGGGAAGGTCGACTGAAGCTTTCTTT. Protein sequence: CASSLEGRSTEAFF.

The J gene is TRBJ2-1, the V gene TRBV5-1; 8 bases are shared with TRBD2. This CDR3 is 15 amino acids long. V was clipped by 5 bases and J by 2 bases; unmatched bases: 6. Per the germline V gene, CDR1 is SGHRS and CDR2 is YFSETQ. For the CDR3, the DNA is TGCGCCAGCAGACCGCGGGGGGAGACCTACAATGAGCAGTTCTTC. Translated: CASRPRGETYNEQFF.

The V gene is TRBV10-2, the J gene TRBJ1-1; 8 bases match TRBD1. The ends lost 9 bases at V and 4 bases at J; junction bases unmatched: 10. The CDR3 is 14 amino acids. Germline V gene data show CDR1 as WSHSY and CDR2 as SAAADI. CDR3 in DNA: TGCGCCAGACCCGAGGGACAGGACGTCACTGAAGCTTTCTTT. Amino acid sequence: CARPEGQDVTEAFF.

The rearrangement links TRBV6-5 to TRBJ2-7; 9 nucleotides agree with TRBD2. The V gene end was trimmed by 7 bases and the J gene end by 6 bases; junction bases not matched to a gene: 4. This CDR3 contains 12 residues. Germline assignment: CDR1 MNHEY and CDR2 SVGAGI. The CDR3 reads CASTGLASEQYF. The CDR3 nucleotides read TGTGCCAGCACGGGACTAGCATCCGAGCAGTACTTC.

The rearrangement links TRBV6-5 to TRBJ2-7; possible D gene TRBD1, 7 bases. V was cut by 0 bases and J by 4 bases, with 13 bases left in between. CDR1 and CDR2 from the germline V gene are MNHEY and SVGAGI. This CDR3 has 15 amino acids. CDR3 sequence reads: CASSYSGGQMYEQYF. Here the CDR3 DNA reads TGTGCCAGCAGTTACTCGGGGGGACAGATGTACGAGCAGTACTTC.

The V call is TRBV2, the J call TRBJ2-1; the D gene is possibly TRBD2 (6 bases). CDR3 size: 18 residues. V was clipped by 6 bases and J by 6 bases, with 27 bases between them. CDR1 and CDR2 from the germline V gene are SNHLY and FYNNEI. CDR3 nucleotides: TGTGCCAGCAGGGGATTGCGGGGAATATTAAAGTATGGCAATGAGCAGTTCTTC. Protein sequence: CASRGLRGILKYGNEQFF.